Sequencing of this TCR beta chain was carried out in a study of T cell responses to AZD1222 COVID-19 vaccine (dated by TCRdb to the early 2020s). The study in broad terms: AZD1222 recipients whose second dose came at about 4 weeks and those whose second dose came at about 12 weeks were combined into one group, since spike-specific TCR depth and breadth did not differ between the two schedules. A total of 230 or so trial participants underwent TCR sequencing, of whom around 200 received two doses of AZD1222 and about 25 received two doses of the MenACWY control vaccine. Trial participants were enrolled into age subgroups of 18-55, 56-69 and 70-plus years, which contained around 150, 29 and 61 TCR-sequenced participants, respectively. Broad study findings and their caveats: Participants were mostly white British, with more females than males. The authors suggested clonal diversity may have been underestimated. In the small 56-69-year group, the increase in depth fell short of significance, most likely because of low power. The vaccine-associated CD4 TCRs covered the entire spike protein, and the dominant responses fell in regions 160-218 and 743-854. No day 14 peak-response samples were available, so repertoires were characterized only after the peak T cell response. Epitopes outside the regions mutated in the B.1.351 and B.1.1.7 variants were reportedly recognized by nearly half of the unique spike-specific TCRs. Conclusions about previously exposed vaccinees were limited because only six AZD1222 recipients were SARS-CoV-2 seropositive at baseline. After two AZD1222 doses, both the breadth and the depth of spike-specific TCRs were significantly higher than at day 0 and than in MenACWY recipients.

The CDR3 regions of human TCRbeta chains were analyzed by immunosequencing. Turning to the authors' computational methods: TCRs in the repertoires were compared against a reference library of SARS-CoV-2-specific TCRs that had been generated with the MIRA antigen-specificity platform. Breadth meant the fraction of unique TCRs that were SARS-CoV-2-associated, whereas depth meant the fraction of total T cells that were SARS-CoV-2-associated. Each spike-specific TCR was assigned to its reactive spike region and to a CD4 or CD8 class using the MIRA data. Log10-transformed breadth and depth values were compared by one-way ANOVA with Sidak's multiple comparisons tests. What TCRdb holds here is the immuneACCESS table cut down to in-frame rearrangements. Part of the clones is not present; checked against another copy, under half of the missing clones reflect an unresolved V gene, and the others are unexplained. V and J calls and clone size come straight from that table; D and trimming were deduced from the DNA. This sample comprises some 150,000 clones, about 85% of them detected only once. Around 2.9% of the sample rests with the top ten.

The time point label on this specimen signifies: baseline before first vaccination. The vaccinee samples were drawn from two UK trials, COV001 and COV002, one of which was a single-blind randomized controlled phase 2/3 trial testing AZD1222 (ChAdOx1 nCoV-19) in healthy adults. For TCRbeta chain sequencing, PBMC samples from trial participants were taken at day 0 and at day 28 after the second dose. The CDR3 contains 13 residues, cysteine and phenylalanine counted. The only DNA kept is the CDR3, 39 bases in frame from the first base. CDR1 and CDR2, per the germline V gene, are KGHSH and LQKENI. The junction carries 15 bases between V and J, which are trimmed by 6 bases and 7 bases respectively. Points on this clone: This clone's antigen is unknown. Base qualities are not at hand, and no much larger clone is one base apart.

This specimen was peripheral blood, taken on day 0 of AZD1222 vaccination. The rearranged chain carries TRBV18 and TRBJ1-2, and possibly TRBD1, on 5 matching bases. The sequence was obtained from an adult in good health. The sequenced DNA: TGTGCCAGCTCCGTTGCGGGGCCCTCTGGCTACACCTTC. This is translated as CASSVAGPSGYTF.